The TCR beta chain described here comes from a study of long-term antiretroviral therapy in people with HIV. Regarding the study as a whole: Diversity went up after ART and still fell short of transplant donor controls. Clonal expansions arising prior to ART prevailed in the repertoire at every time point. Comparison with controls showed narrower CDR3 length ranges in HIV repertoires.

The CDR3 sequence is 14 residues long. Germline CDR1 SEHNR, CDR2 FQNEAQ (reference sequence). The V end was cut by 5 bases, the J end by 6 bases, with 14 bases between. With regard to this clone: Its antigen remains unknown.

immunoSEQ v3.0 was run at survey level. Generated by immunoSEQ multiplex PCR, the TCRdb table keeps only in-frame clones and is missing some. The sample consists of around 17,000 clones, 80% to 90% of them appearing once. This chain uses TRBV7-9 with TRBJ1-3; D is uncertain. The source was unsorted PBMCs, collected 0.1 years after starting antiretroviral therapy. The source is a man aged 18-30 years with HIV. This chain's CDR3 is CASSNAGGKNTIYF. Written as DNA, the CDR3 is TGTGCCAGCAGCAACGCGGGAGGGAAAAACACCATATATTTT.